These T cell receptor beta chains were read from a single sample in a study of identical twins. One entry per CDR3 protein, called by TCRdb with MiXCR from the 5' RACE reads. Of a few hundred thousand distinct CDR3 sequences in the sample, around 8% were seen once. The sample was also linked to a second study, of yellow fever vaccine responses in identical twins.

Sequenced sample: CD8+ T cells sorted from blood. These receptors were collected from a woman under 30 in good health. Each CDR3 is given without its conserved first and last residue. The order of the fields is V gene, clone size, CDR3 protein. Clone size is shown for a subset of rows, as once, few, many or a class of expanded clone.

v_call: TRBV13; clone_size: NA; cdr3_aa: ASRGRGAYNEQF
v_call: TRBV29-1; clone_size: few; cdr3_aa: SALAGERDIQY
v_call: TRBV11-2; clone_size: NA; cdr3_aa: ASSKTGTYEQY
v_call: TRBV15; clone_size: NA; cdr3_aa: ATSRGGNGQGADEQY
v_call: TRBV29-1; clone_size: NA; cdr3_aa: SVQGPDSYEQY
v_call: TRBV3-1; clone_size: NA; cdr3_aa: ASSQPGTGVVNEQF
v_call: TRBV21-1; clone_size: few; cdr3_aa: ASSKGGTGGNEKLF
v_call: TRBV9; clone_size: few; cdr3_aa: ASSVEGDLGGFYNEQF
v_call: TRBV7-2; clone_size: NA; cdr3_aa: ASSTLSGGRNEQF
v_call: TRBV12-3/TRBV12-4; clone_size: many; cdr3_aa: ASSRTSGRTDTQY
v_call: TRBV7-8; clone_size: many; cdr3_aa: ASSGRGGTDTQY
v_call: TRBV28; clone_size: NA; cdr3_aa: ASSNRVENEKLF
v_call: TRBV7-9; clone_size: few; cdr3_aa: ASSRAGTSPNTGELF
v_call: TRBV6-5; clone_size: few; cdr3_aa: ASSYPVDRGYGYT
v_call: TRBV7-3; clone_size: NA; cdr3_aa: ASSLVGESEEQY
v_call: TRBV21-1; clone_size: NA; cdr3_aa: ARRDNNSGELF
v_call: TRBV14; clone_size: NA; cdr3_aa: ASSQDEYGRYEQY
v_call: TRBV7-9; clone_size: many; cdr3_aa: ASSHPPDSPLH
v_call: TRBV7-6; clone_size: NA; cdr3_aa: ASSFGPGGQLTDTQY
v_call: TRBV7-9; clone_size: NA; cdr3_aa: ASSQQVSSGANVLT
v_call: TRBV4-3; clone_size: NA; cdr3_aa: ASSQVVGAYEQY
v_call: TRBV7-9; clone_size: NA; cdr3_aa: ASRGTGMDETQY
v_call: TRBV6-2/TRBV6-3; clone_size: many; cdr3_aa: ASSHSTGEKISYNEQF
v_call: TRBV11-2; clone_size: few; cdr3_aa: ASSLGQGVIDTGELF
v_call: TRBV29-1; clone_size: many; cdr3_aa: SVFAGGHNEQF
v_call: TRBV5-6; clone_size: many; cdr3_aa: ASSSGSRISYEQY
v_call: TRBV11-2; clone_size: NA; cdr3_aa: ASSLIRPDEQF
v_call: TRBV19; clone_size: NA; cdr3_aa: ASRTDGTVTEAF
v_call: TRBV29-1; clone_size: NA; cdr3_aa: SVYGSDSYEQY
v_call: TRBV5-5; clone_size: NA; cdr3_aa: ASSRSGATNTGELF
v_call: TRBV7-9; clone_size: many; cdr3_aa: ASSWDATYEQY
v_call: TRBV7-2; clone_size: few; cdr3_aa: ASSLASRVDTQY
v_call: TRBV12-3/TRBV12-4; clone_size: many; cdr3_aa: ASSLAPEQY
v_call: TRBV29-1; clone_size: NA; cdr3_aa: SVEMGDIPRAYGYT
v_call: TRBV18; clone_size: NA; cdr3_aa: ASSPPSQGARNEQF
v_call: TRBV27; clone_size: NA; cdr3_aa: ASSLETGTGSYYGYT
v_call: TRBV5-5; clone_size: many; cdr3_aa: ASSLLQGLNTEAF
v_call: TRBV7-9; clone_size: many; cdr3_aa: ASSSIPSTFGTDTQY
v_call: TRBV7-9; clone_size: many; cdr3_aa: ASSPPVASAIATEAF
v_call: TRBV27; clone_size: many; cdr3_aa: ASSLWGPGSGNTIY